One and the same sample provided the 9 T cell receptor beta chains below, sequenced in a study of blood T cell repertoires in COVID-19. Libraries were prepared by immunoSEQ multiplex PCR; TCRdb keeps only in-frame clonotypes and omits some of them. The data show 75,000 to 80,000 clones, with around nine tenths seen just once and roughly a sixth held by the top ten. Sequencing input: peripheral blood. These receptors originate from a human donor in a cohort sampled during active COVID-19.

The chain recombines TRBV6-5 with TRBJ2-1; D call uncertain. V was trimmed by 9 bases and J by 3 bases, leaving 9 bases between them. The CDR3 sequence is 12 residues long. CDR1 and CDR2 from the germline V gene are MNHEY and SVGAGI. The CDR3 DNA follows: TGTGCCAGTATGCGGATCTACAATGAGCAGTTCTTC. Its protein is CASMRIYNEQFF.

The chain recombines TRBV7-6 with TRBJ2-2; a weak D match, TRBD1 (6 bases). The CDR3 has 16 residues. The V and J ends lost 3 bases and 1 base respectively, with 12 bases between them. In germline, CDR1 is SGHVS, CDR2 FNYEAQ. The CDR3 protein is CASSLKPGQNTGELFF. In DNA, the CDR3 is TGTGCCAGCAGCTTGAAACCGGGACAGAACACCGGGGAGCTGTTTTTT.

V gene TRBV10-3 combines with J gene TRBJ1-5; D gene uncertain. The ends were cut back, 6 bases at V and 4 bases at J, with 13 bases in the middle. The CDR3 has 14 residues. Germline V gives CDR1 ENHRY, CDR2 SYGVKD. The chain's CDR3 is CAIRTDGDNQPQHF. CDR3 nucleotide sequence: TGTGCCATCAGGACCGACGGAGATAATCAGCCCCAGCATTTT.

V and J are TRBV5-4 and TRBJ1-1; 9 bases match TRBD1. The junction had 15 bases not matched to a gene; V was cut back by 3 bases and J by 6 bases. CDR3 length: 17 amino acids. Germline-derived CDR1 and CDR2 are SGHNT and YYREEE (reference sequence). The CDR3, as DNA: TGTGCCAGCAGCTCCCGGGACAGGGTGGAAGTTAGCGCTGAAGCTTTCTTT. Translated: CASSSRDRVEVSAEAFF.

The rearrangement links TRBV6-6 to TRBJ1-3, with a weak D call TRBD1 (5 bases). In germline, CDR1 is MNHNY, CDR2 SVGAGI (reference sequence). The V gene lost 10 bases and the J gene lost 3 bases, with 10 bases spanning the gap. This CDR3 has 12 amino acids. The CDR3 nucleotides are TGTGCCACCAACGGGGGTGGAAACACCATATATTTT. Its protein is CATNGGGNTIYF.

V usage is TRBV5-1 and J usage is TRBJ2-1; TRBD2 matches 10 bases. CDR1 and CDR2 (germline): SGHRS, YFSETQ. Unmatched junction bases numbered 5, after V lost 2 bases and J lost 6 bases. This CDR3 spans 15 amino acids. Here the CDR3 reads CASSLSSGRINEQFF. The CDR3 DNA reads as TGCGCCAGCAGCTTATCTAGCGGGAGAATCAATGAGCAGTTCTTC.

The V and J genes are TRBV5-4 and TRBJ1-2; D is unclear. Per germline, CDR1 SGHNT and CDR2 YYREEE (reference sequence). Trimming removed 10 bases from V and 2 bases from J, with 18 bases in between. The CDR3 contains 14 residues. The CDR3 DNA reads TGTGCCGGTGGAGGGTGGGGAGCCAACTATGGCTACACCTTC. It is translated as CAGGGWGANYGYTF.

Only a few counts were recorded for this clone. The V call is TRBV27, the J call TRBJ2-7; the match to TRBD1 covers 10 bases. The V and J ends lost 5 bases and 7 bases, in that order; junction bases with no gene match: 5. This CDR3 is 13 amino acids long. CDR1 is MNHEY, CDR2 SMNVEV, per germline (reference sequence). CDR3 in DNA: TGTGCCAGCAGTCTGACAGGGGGCTGGGAGCAGTACTTC. It encodes CASSLTGGWEQYF.

This clone was picked up one time. The genes are TRBV10-3 and TRBJ2-1; the match to TRBD2 covers 7 bases. Trimming removed 2 bases from V and 9 bases from J; junction bases left unmatched: 10. Germline lookup yields CDR1 ENHRY and CDR2 SYGVKD. The CDR3 covers 15 residues. CDR3 residues: CAISEGLAGVGEQFF. For the CDR3, the DNA is TGTGCCATCAGTGAGGGTCTGGCGGGAGTCGGTGAGCAGTTCTTC.